Listed below are T cell receptor beta chains from one sample, sequenced in a study of blood T cell repertoires in COVID-19. Profiling relied on immunoSEQ multiplex PCR, and the TCRdb table lists in-frame clones only, not all of them. The table includes 180,000 or so clones, approximately 89% detected once. Sequenced input: peripheral blood. These TCRs come from a man in his sixties or seventies with acute or convalescent COVID-19. CDR3s include the opening cysteine and the closing phenylalanine or tryptophan. The D gene is left open where the match is weak. Size is stated for part of the rows, as once, few or many counts, or as a class when the clone is expanded.

D gene,clone size,V gene,J gene,CDR3 protein,CDR3 DNA
TRBD1,-,TRBV9,TRBJ1-4,CASSPGTGSEKLFF,TGTGCCAGCAGCCCTGGGACAGGGAGTGAAAAACTGTTTTTT
TRBD1,-,TRBV5-8,TRBJ1-5,CASSFHVGTANQPQHF,TGTGCCAGCAGCTTTCACGTGGGGACAGCCAATCAGCCCCAGCATTTT
-,-,TRBV7-8,TRBJ2-2,CASSLLARVAGELFF,TGTGCCAGCAGCTTATTAGCCAGAGTGGCCGGGGAGCTGTTTTTT
TRBD2,-,TRBV11-3,TRBJ2-3,CASSLGGSATDTQYF,TGTGCCAGCAGCTTAGGCGGGAGTGCGACAGATACGCAGTATTTT
-,-,TRBV12-5,TRBJ2-7,CASGLGVAYEQYF,TGTGCTAGTGGCCTTGGTGTAGCTTACGAGCAGTACTTC
-,-,TRBV5-6,TRBJ2-1,CASSLSEYNEQFF,TGTGCCAGCAGCTTGTCGGAGTACAATGAGCAGTTCTTC
TRBD1,-,TRBV30,TRBJ2-1,CAHGTGKGTNEQFF,TGTGCCCACGGGACAGGGAAAGGGACGAATGAGCAGTTCTTC
-,-,TRBV2,TRBJ2-2,CASRDSPNTGELFF,TGTGCCAGCAGGGACAGCCCAAACACCGGGGAGCTGTTTTTT
-,-,TRBV27,TRBJ1-5,CASSLVQGNQPQHF,TGTGCCAGCAGTTTAGTACAGGGCAATCAGCCCCAGCATTTT
TRBD1,few,TRBV10-1,TRBJ1-4,CASSDGTDLNEKLFF,TGCGCCAGCAGCGATGGGACAGACTTGAATGAAAAACTGTTTTTT
-,-,TRBV21-1,TRBJ2-3,CASSKAGLAGGRGPDTQYF,TGTGCCAGCAGCAAAGCTGGACTAGCGGGAGGGAGGGGCCCAGATACGCAGTATTTT
TRBD2,-,TRBV29-1,TRBJ2-3,CTAPTSGFRTDTQYF,TGCACCGCCCCGACTAGCGGGTTTCGCACAGATACGCAGTATTTT
TRBD1,once,TRBV15,TRBJ1-5,CATSRGRTGGYQPQHF,TGTGCCACCAGCAGAGGCAGGACAGGGGGCTATCAGCCCCAGCATTTT
TRBD1,-,TRBV6-5,TRBJ1-6,CASSQTGRNSPLHF,TGTGCCAGCAGTCAGACAGGGAGGAATTCACCCCTCCACTTT
TRBD2,-,TRBV10-3,TRBJ2-5,CAIGLAGDRQETQYF,TGTGCCATAGGACTAGCGGGAGACCGCCAAGAGACCCAGTACTTC
-,-,TRBV6-5,TRBJ1-3,CASSRREAGNTIYF,TGTGCCAGCAGTCGAAGGGAGGCTGGAAACACCATATATTTT
TRBD1,-,TRBV10-3,TRBJ1-4,CATGQTNEKLFF,TGTGCCACGGGACAGACTAATGAAAAACTGTTTTTT
TRBD2,-,TRBV13,TRBJ2-5,CASTPGRGYQETQYF,TGTGCCAGCACCCCGGGGCGGGGGTACCAAGAGACCCAGTACTTC
TRBD1,-,TRBV2,TRBJ1-5,CASRLSDRGYSNQPQHF,TGTGCCAGCAGGCTATCTGACAGGGGATATAGCAATCAGCCCCAGCATTTT
-,-,TRBV5-1,TRBJ2-2,CASSLPRANTGELFF,TGCGCCAGCAGCTTACCGCGAGCGAACACCGGGGAGCTGTTTTTT
TRBD2,once,TRBV28,TRBJ2-7,CASSSGGTSGVKQYF,TGTGCCAGCAGCTCGGGAGGGACTAGCGGAGTCAAGCAGTACTTC
-,-,TRBV30,TRBJ2-5,CAWSVPGAIRETQYF,TGTGCCTGGAGTGTCCCAGGGGCTATCCGAGAGACCCAGTACTTC
TRBD2,-,TRBV7-9,TRBJ2-5,CASSLAGRAGNQETQYF,TGTGCCAGCAGCTTAGCGGGCAGAGCGGGAAACCAAGAGACCCAGTACTTC
-,-,TRBV4-1,TRBJ2-2,CASSHNPGSTGELFF,TGCGCCAGCAGCCACAACCCCGGTAGCACCGGGGAGCTGTTTTTT
-,-,TRBV19,TRBJ1-5,CASSPDSLRDQPQHF,TGTGCCAGTAGTCCTGACAGCCTTAGAGATCAGCCCCAGCATTTT
-,-,TRBV6-6,TRBJ1-1,CASIRDINTEAFF,TGTGCCAGCATCCGCGACATAAACACTGAAGCTTTCTTT
-,-,TRBV14,TRBJ2-2,CASSQGKGANTGELFF,TGTGCCAGCAGCCAGGGAAAGGGGGCGAACACCGGGGAGCTGTTTTTT
-,few,TRBV2,TRBJ2-7,CASAPTRYEQYF,TGTGCCAGCGCCCCCACGCGCTACGAGCAGTACTTC
-,-,TRBV5-1,TRBJ2-5,CASSSEGAETQYF,TGCGCCAGCAGCTCGGAGGGGGCAGAGACCCAGTACTTC
TRBD1,-,TRBV7-9,TRBJ1-6,CASSTGTGNNSPLHF,TGTGCCAGCAGCACGGGGACAGGGAATAATTCACCCCTCCACTTT
TRBD1,-,TRBV24-1,TRBJ2-3,CATSDFLRTGEDTQYF,TGTGCCACCAGTGATTTTTTGAGGACAGGGGAGGATACGCAGTATTTT
TRBD2,-,TRBV19,TRBJ2-1,CASSIMGGSEQFF,TGTGCCAGTAGTATAATGGGCGGGAGTGAGCAGTTCTTC
-,-,TRBV7-9,TRBJ2-2,CASSPNWDSTGELFF,TGTGCCAGCAGCCCAAACTGGGACTCAACGGGGGAGCTGTTTTTT
TRBD1,-,TRBV2,TRBJ1-4,CASSGPQGATNEKLFF,TGTGCCAGCAGTGGACCACAGGGGGCAACTAATGAAAAACTGTTTTTT